The 14 T cell receptor beta chains below were found in one sample sequenced in a study of shared clonotypes between healthy human individuals. Generated by immunoSEQ multiplex PCR, the TCRdb table keeps only in-frame clones and is missing some. The sample lists 470,000 or so clones; over 75% were seen once. Sequenced material: PBMCs. These receptors were obtained from a woman in her forties in good health. Some clones in this sample may be carry-over from other donors' samples.

This chain connects TRBV25-1 to TRBJ2-3, with a weak D call TRBD2 (6 bases). The CDR3 covers 14 residues. With 5 bases removed from V and 4 bases from J, the gap between germline ends came to 13 bases. Germline lookup yields CDR1 MGHDK and CDR2 SYGVNS. This CDR3 is CASSFPGAADTQYF. The CDR3 DNA reads as TGTGCCAGCAGTTTCCCGGGAGCGGCAGATACGCAGTATTTT.

The rearrangement joins TRBV2 to TRBJ2-6; unclear D gene. CDR1 is SNHLY, CDR2 FYNNEI, per germline. Trimming cost V 6 bases and J 0 bases, with 9 bases left between them. The length of the CDR3 is 15 residues. CDR3 sequence reads: CASRARDSGANVLTF. Here the CDR3 DNA reads TGTGCCAGCAGGGCTAGGGACTCTGGGGCCAACGTCCTGACTTTC. The variable domain in full, completed from reference TRBV2 and TRBJ2-6, reads EPEVTQTPSHQVTQMGQEVILRCVPISNHLYFYWYRQILGQKVEFLVSFYNNEISEKSEIFDDQFSVERPDGSNFTLKIRSTKLEDSAMYFCASRARDSGANVLTFGAGSRLTVL.

This sequence joins TRBV7-9 and TRBJ2-3; D unresolved. The germline gives CDR1 SEHNR, CDR2 FQNEAQ (reference sequence). The CDR3 consists of 12 residues. With 4 bases removed from V and 10 bases from J, the gap between germline ends came to 12 bases. This chain's CDR3 is CASSYENLAQYF. In nucleotides, the CDR3 is TGTGCCAGCAGCTACGAGAACTTGGCGCAGTATTTT.

The genes are TRBV30 and TRBJ1-3; tentative D call: TRBD1 (5 bases). CDR1 is GTSNPN, CDR2 SVGIG, per germline (reference sequence). V lost 5 bases and J lost 2, with 13 bases in between. The CDR3 consists of 14 residues. Written as DNA, the CDR3 is TGTGCCTGGGGCCCGGGGGGTACTGGAAACACCATATATTTT. Its translation is CAWGPGGTGNTIYF.

The chain recombines TRBV19 with TRBJ1-4; a possible D gene is TRBD1 (6 bases). Germline V gives CDR1 LNHDA, CDR2 SQIVND (reference sequence). The CDR3 runs to 13 residues. V lost 5 bases and J 5 bases, leaving 9 bases between the germline ends. Written as DNA, the CDR3 is TGTGCCAGTAGTGTCCAGGGGAATGAAAAACTGTTTTTT. Translation gives CASSVQGNEKLFF.

The gene calls are TRBV10-3 and TRBJ2-3; 11 bases align to TRBD1. The CDR3 consists of 16 residues. The ends lost 3 bases at V and 7 bases at J; junction bases unmatched: 9. Germline V gives CDR1 ENHRY, CDR2 SYGVKD. CDR3 sequence reads: CAISDPGQGGKHTQYF. The DNA for the CDR3 is TGTGCCATCAGTGACCCGGGACAGGGGGGGAAGCATACGCAGTATTTT.

J is TRBJ1-1 and V is TRBV5-8; tentative D call: TRBD1 (5 bases). The CDR3 is made up of 15 amino acids. V lost 4 bases, J lost 4 bases, and 17 bases lay in between. Germline CDR1 and CDR2: SGHTS and YDEGEE. The chain's CDR3 is CASSRRGGSGTEAFF. CDR3 DNA: TGTGCCAGCAGCCGGCGGGGGGGATCGGGCACTGAAGCTTTCTTT.

The chain couples TRBV11-2 to TRBJ1-3; 7 nucleotides agree with TRBD1. The trim removed 0 bases at V and 0 bases at J, leaving 11 bases unmatched. Germline lookup yields CDR1 SGHAT and CDR2 FQNNGV. The CDR3 sequence is 19 residues long. CDR3 sequence reads: CASSLEGAQGPASGNTIYF. Here the CDR3 DNA reads TGTGCCAGCAGCTTAGAAGGGGCACAGGGGCCTGCCTCTGGAAACACCATATATTTT.

The chain recombines TRBV7-2 with TRBJ2-3; D not resolved. From germline, CDR1 is SGHTA and CDR2 FQGNSA. The CDR3 has 13 residues. Trimming removed 1 base from V and 0 bases from J, with 2 bases in between. The CDR3 region has the DNA TGTGCCAGCAGCTTAGACAGCACAGATACGCAGTATTTT. Its protein is CASSLDSTDTQYF. The whole variable domain, filled in from reference TRBV7-2 and TRBJ2-3, reads GAGVSQSPSNKVTEKGKDVELRCDPISGHTALYWYRQSLGQGLEFLIYFQGNSAPDKSGLPSDRFSAERTGGSVSTLTIQRTQQEDSAVYLCASSLDSTDTQYFGPGTRLTVL.

V is TRBV7-2 and J is TRBJ2-3; D is undetermined. This CDR3 has 15 amino acids. Trimming cost V 1 base and J 2 bases, with 10 bases left between them. Germline values: CDR1 SGHTA, CDR2 FQGNSA. As DNA, the CDR3 is TGTGCCAGCAGCTTAGGCCAAGGACCCACAGATACGCAGTATTTT. Its translation: CASSLGQGPTDTQYF. Variable domain in full (rest from reference TRBV7-2 and TRBJ2-3): GAGVSQSPSNKVTEKGKDVELRCDPISGHTALYWYRQSLGQGLEFLIYFQGNSAPDKSGLPSDRFSAERTGGSVSTLTIQRTQQEDSAVYLCASSLGQGPTDTQYFGPGTRLTVL.

The J gene is TRBJ2-5, the V gene TRBV7-6, with TRBD2 matching over 10 bases. This CDR3 has 15 residues. Looked up from germline, CDR1 is SGHVS and CDR2 is FNYEAQ. The V and J ends lost 5 bases and 5 bases, in that order; junction bases with no gene match: 8. The CDR3 DNA is TGTGCCAGCAGCCTCTGGACTAGCGGATCGGAGACCCAGTACTTC. It translates to CASSLWTSGSETQYF.

The V and J genes are TRBV10-3 and TRBJ2-7, with 7 positions matching TRBD1. V dropped 0 bases and J dropped 0; count of bases not matched to a gene: 11. The germline CDR1 and CDR2 sequences are ENHRY and SYGVKD. This CDR3 spans 18 amino acids. The CDR3 DNA reads as TGTGCCATCAGTGAGTCCCTCCTCAAGACAGGGATCTCCTACGAGCAGTACTTC. Its protein is CAISESLLKTGISYEQYF.

This rearrangement joins TRBV4-3 to TRBJ1-2; 12 bases map to TRBD1. V lost 3 bases and J lost 6; bases outside the gene matches: 11. The CDR3 runs 17 residues. Germline V gene sequence: CDR1 LGHNA, CDR2 YSLEER. DNA for the CDR3: TGCGCCAGCAGCCATTTCTCCGGGACAGGGGGCTCTCATGGCTACACCTTC. It translates to CASSHFSGTGGSHGYTF.

A word on this clone: A single base is all that separates this from a far larger clone, so a read error is likely. Other DNA sequences in this specimen translate into the identical CDR3. The V gene is TRBV10-3, the J gene TRBJ1-5; D is uncertain. The CDR3 has 13 residues. Germline V CDR1 and CDR2: ENHRY, SYGVKD. The germline V and J ends were trimmed by 2 bases and 5 bases, with 7 bases remaining between them. CDR3 sequence reads: CAISERGHQPQHF. CDR3 in DNA: TGTGCCATCAGTGAGCGTGGGCATCAGCCCCAGCATTTT.